The 25 T cell receptor beta chains below all came from one sample that was sequenced in a study of cytotoxic CD8 clonotypes in ibrutinib-treated CLL. Using immunoSEQ multiplex PCR, the repertoire was profiled, and TCRdb retains in-frame clones only, with some absent. This sample has about 140,000 clones, with more than 75% found just once. Sequences were derived from PBMCs, sampled after 36 months of ibrutinib treatment. These TCRs come from a human donor with chronic lymphocytic leukemia.

J is TRBJ2-3 and V is TRBV5-1; D unclear. The V end lost 4 bases, the J end lost 6 bases, and 6 bases lay between the germline ends. Per the germline V gene, CDR1 is SGHRS and CDR2 is YFSETQ. This CDR3 is 11 amino acids long. The CDR3 sequence: CASSLQDTQYF. The CDR3 DNA sequence: TGCGCCAGCAGCCTGCAGGATACGCAGTATTTT.

V usage is TRBV10-3 and J usage is TRBJ2-1, with D hard to call. CDR3 length: 15 residues. CDR1 ENHRY and CDR2 SYGVKD come from the germline V gene. Trimming shortened V by 2 bases and J by 5 bases, and 13 bases separated the two germline ends. The CDR3 reads CAISERASDNNEQFF. The CDR3 DNA reads TGTGCCATCAGTGAGCGGGCTTCGGATAACAATGAGCAGTTCTTC.

The chain has TRBV7-6 and TRBJ2-1; 7 nucleotides agree with TRBD2. Losses at the gene ends were 0 bases for V and 4 bases for J; bases not matched to a gene: 6. Germline V gene sequence: CDR1 SGHVS, CDR2 FNYEAQ. The CDR3 totals 16 residues. The CDR3 sequence: CASSLAGGSGYNEQFF. In DNA, the CDR3 is TGTGCCAGCAGCTTAGCGGGCGGGAGCGGGTACAATGAGCAGTTCTTC.

This chain uses TRBV5-1 with TRBJ2-5; no firm D call. Germline assignment: CDR1 SGHRS and CDR2 YFSETQ. The V end was cut by 1 base, the J end by 5 bases, with 12 bases between. This CDR3 region has 14 residues. In nucleotides, the CDR3 is TGCGCCAGCAGCTTGTCAGACTCGGGCGAGACCCAGTACTTC. It translates to CASSLSDSGETQYF.

The chain links TRBV2 to TRBJ1-3; 9 nucleotides match TRBD1. The V gene's germline CDR1 is SNHLY and CDR2 FYNNEI. Germline trimming cut 7 bases from V and 12 bases from J; bases unmatched to any gene: 19. CDR3 size: 16 residues. CDR3 DNA: TGTGCCAGCACCAACCCCGGGACAGGGCCTCTAAGGGACATATATTTT. Translation gives CASTNPGTGPLRDIYF.

The chain combines TRBV7-2 with TRBJ2-7; D ambiguous. Germline V gene data show CDR1 as SGHTA and CDR2 as FQGNSA. The CDR3 has 14 residues. V lost 2 bases, J lost 0 bases, and 8 bases lay in between. The chain's CDR3 is CASSLRRSSYEQYF. The CDR3 DNA is TGTGCCAGCAGCTTACGACGGTCCTCCTACGAGCAGTACTTC.

Only a few counts were recorded for this clone. The V and J genes are TRBV2 and TRBJ2-7; D remains ambiguous. CDR1 is SNHLY, CDR2 FYNNEI, per germline. The V and J ends lost 3 bases and 3 bases respectively, with 12 bases between them. The CDR3 extends over 14 amino acids. The chain's CDR3 is CASSEPPRNYEQYF. As DNA, the CDR3 is TGTGCCAGCAGTGAGCCGCCAAGGAACTACGAGCAGTACTTC.

This chain connects TRBV27 to TRBJ1-1; a possible D gene is TRBD1 (5 bases). Germline V gives CDR1 MNHEY, CDR2 SMNVEV (reference sequence). The CDR3 contains 12 residues. The V end was cut by 7 bases, the J end by 4 bases, with 10 bases between. The CDR3, as DNA: TGTGCCAGCAAAACCGGGGGCACTGAAGCTTTCTTT. This codes for CASKTGGTEAFF.

The gene calls are TRBV2 and TRBJ1-4, with TRBD1 matching over 7 bases. The length of the CDR3 is 16 residues. V gave up 6 bases and J gave up 4 bases; unmatched junction bases: 11. Per germline, CDR1 SNHLY and CDR2 FYNNEI. In nucleotides, the CDR3 is TGTGCCAGCAGCCGACCCCCAGGGGGAGTTAATGAAAAACTGTTTTTT. It yields the protein CASSRPPGGVNEKLFF.

This clone occurred once. This rearrangement joins TRBV28 to TRBJ2-6; D is undetermined. The CDR3 runs to 12 residues. Looked up from germline, CDR1 is MDHEN and CDR2 is SYDVKM. Trimming pared 8 bases from V and 4 bases from J, leaving 6 bases between. In DNA form, the CDR3 reads TGTGCCAGCTCCGGAGGGGCCAACGTCCTGACTTTC. Translated: CASSGGANVLTF.

This clone occurred a few times. The rearrangement uses TRBV5-1 and TRBJ2-1; D may be TRBD1 or TRBD2 (5 bases each). The V end was cut by 4 bases, the J end by 0 bases, with 8 bases between. CDR3 length equals 14 residues. Per germline, CDR1 SGHRS and CDR2 YFSETQ. In nucleotides, the CDR3 is TGCGCCAGCAGCCCCGGGACCTCCTACAATGAGCAGTTCTTC. Translated: CASSPGTSYNEQFF.

Only a few counts were recorded for this clone. J is TRBJ2-7 and V is TRBV5-1; D remains ambiguous. With 4 bases removed from V and 5 bases from J, the gap between germline ends came to 25 bases. CDR1 is SGHRS and CDR2 is YFSETQ in the germline V gene. This CDR3 spans 17 amino acids. CDR3 bases: TGCGCCAGCAGCGATGGCGGCCGATCGGCCATGACGGACGAGCAGTACTTC. It codes for CASSDGGRSAMTDEQYF.

This chain links TRBV7-9 with TRBJ2-2; a weak D match, TRBD1 (5 bases). Trimming shortened V by 5 bases and J by 6 bases, and 19 bases separated the two germline ends. This CDR3 is built from 16 residues. Germline V lookup: CDR1 SEHNR, CDR2 FQNEAQ (reference sequence). CDR3 loop: CASSTPRAGWAGELFF. The DNA for the CDR3 is TGTGCCAGCAGCACCCCCCGGGCAGGGTGGGCCGGGGAGCTGTTTTTT.

The chain has TRBV2 and TRBJ1-2; the D gene is possibly TRBD1 (5 bases). Germline V gene lookup returns CDR1 SNHLY and CDR2 FYNNEI. Trimming stripped 3 bases from V and 4 bases from J, with 6 bases between. This CDR3 spans 12 amino acids. CDR3 DNA: TGTGCCAGCAGTGACGACAGCTATGGCTACACCTTC. It encodes CASSDDSYGYTF.

The chain combines TRBV10-1 with TRBJ2-7, with D uncertain. The CDR3 covers 11 residues. Germline-derived CDR1 and CDR2 are WNHNN and SYGVQD (reference sequence). V lost 8 bases, J lost 6 bases, and 11 bases lay in between. The CDR3 region is CASGILGEQYF. CDR3 nucleotides: TGCGCCAGCGGTATATTGGGCGAGCAGTACTTC.

The chain has TRBV29-1 and TRBJ1-1, with D maybe TRBD1 (5 bases). The CDR3 covers 15 residues. Germline lookup yields CDR1 SQVTM and CDR2 ANQGSEA. V was trimmed by 5 bases and J by 4 bases, leaving 20 bases between them. The CDR3 region is CSVSSHEAGGTEAFF. The CDR3 nucleotides are TGCAGCGTTTCCTCCCATGAGGCCGGGGGCACTGAAGCTTTCTTT.

The genes are TRBV6-1 and TRBJ2-2; the D is unclear. CDR3 length: 13 residues. V was pared by 6 bases and J by 0 bases, with 5 bases between. Germline V gene sequence: CDR1 MNHNS, CDR2 SASEGT. The CDR3, as DNA: TGTGCCAGCAGGACCGCGAACACCGGGGAGCTGTTTTTT. Protein: CASRTANTGELFF.

This sequence joins TRBV29-1 and TRBJ1-5, with 9 bases that match TRBD1. The germline V gene encodes CDR1 SQVTM and CDR2 ANQGSEA. V dropped 4 bases and J dropped 7; count of bases not matched to a gene: 5. This CDR3 spans 13 amino acids. CDR3 protein: CSVVQGAKQPQHF. The CDR3 region has the DNA TGCAGCGTTGTACAGGGGGCAAAACAGCCCCAGCATTTT.

The chain recombines TRBV18 with TRBJ2-1; tentatively, D is TRBD2 (6 bases). The ends were cut back, 1 base at V and 6 bases at J, with 13 bases in the middle. Germline V lookup: CDR1 KGHSH, CDR2 LQKENI. The CDR3 totals 15 residues. The CDR3 DNA is TGTGCCAGCTCACCACTCGCGGGACTCGGCAATGAGCAGTTCTTC. Its translation: CASSPLAGLGNEQFF.

The rearrangement joins TRBV7-9 to TRBJ2-7; 12 bases are a match to TRBD2. Per germline, CDR1 SEHNR and CDR2 FQNEAQ (reference sequence). The V and J ends lost 1 base and 0 bases, in that order; junction bases with no gene match: 1. This CDR3 comprises 16 residues. The CDR3 sequence: CASSLGLAGASYEQYF. The CDR3 DNA sequence: TGTGCCAGCAGCTTAGGACTAGCGGGAGCCTCCTACGAGCAGTACTTC.

This chain connects TRBV9 to TRBJ1-1; D not resolved. Deletions cut 4 bases from V and 3 bases from J, with 4 bases between. This CDR3 comprises 11 residues. Germline CDR1 is SGDLS and CDR2 is YYNGEE. The CDR3 nucleotides are TGTGCCAGCAGCTTGGACACTGAAGCTTTCTTT. Translating gives CASSLDTEAFF.

The chain is built from TRBV9 and TRBJ1-4; 7 bases align to TRBD1. Germline V gene lookup returns CDR1 SGDLS and CDR2 YYNGEE. The CDR3 totals 14 residues. V lost 4 bases and J lost 8; bases outside the gene matches: 8. CDR3 DNA sequence: TGTGCCAGCAGCCCGGGACAGTTGAGAGAAAAACTGTTTTTT. Encoded protein: CASSPGQLREKLFF.

J is TRBJ1-1 and V is TRBV10-2, with D tentatively TRBD1 (6 bases). Germline CDR1 reads WSHSY; CDR2 reads SAAADI. The CDR3 loop spans 14 amino acids. The V end was cut by 5 bases, the J end by 1 base, with 11 bases between. Here the CDR3 reads CASSIGQSNTEAFF. Here the CDR3 DNA reads TGCGCCAGCAGTATTGGACAGTCGAACACTGAAGCTTTCTTT.

The chain is built from TRBV6-1 and TRBJ2-5, with 9 positions matching TRBD1. CDR1 is MNHNS, CDR2 SASEGT, per germline. The CDR3 is 14 amino acids. Losses at the gene ends were 6 bases for V and 2 bases for J; bases not matched to a gene: 4. The CDR3 is CASRRDRGQETQYF. The CDR3 coding sequence is TGTGCCAGCAGACGCGACAGGGGGCAAGAGACCCAGTACTTC.

V is TRBV27 and J is TRBJ1-4, with no clear D. This CDR3 is built from 14 residues. The germline CDR1 and CDR2 sequences are MNHEY and SMNVEV (reference sequence). V gave up 3 bases and J gave up 8 bases, with 13 bases separating them. CDR3 sequence: CASSFLPDHEKLFF. For the CDR3, the DNA is TGTGCCAGCAGTTTCTTGCCAGATCACGAAAAACTGTTTTTT.